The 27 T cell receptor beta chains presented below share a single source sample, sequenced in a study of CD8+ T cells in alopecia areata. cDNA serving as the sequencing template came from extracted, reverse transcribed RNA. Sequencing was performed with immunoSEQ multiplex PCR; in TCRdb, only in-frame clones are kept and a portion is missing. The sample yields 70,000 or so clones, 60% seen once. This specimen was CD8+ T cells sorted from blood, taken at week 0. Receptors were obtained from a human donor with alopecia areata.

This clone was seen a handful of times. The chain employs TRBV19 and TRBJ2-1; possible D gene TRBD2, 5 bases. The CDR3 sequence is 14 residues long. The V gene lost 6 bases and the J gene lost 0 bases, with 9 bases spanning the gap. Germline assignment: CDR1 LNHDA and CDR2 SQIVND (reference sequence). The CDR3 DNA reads TGTGCCAGTAGACCTGGGAGCTCCTACAATGAGCAGTTCTTC. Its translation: CASRPGSSYNEQFF.

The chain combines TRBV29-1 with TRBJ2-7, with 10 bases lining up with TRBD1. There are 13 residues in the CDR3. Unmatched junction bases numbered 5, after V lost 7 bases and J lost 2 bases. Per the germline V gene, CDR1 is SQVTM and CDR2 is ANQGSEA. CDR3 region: CSARDRGPYEQYF. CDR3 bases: TGCAGCGCTAGGGACAGGGGTCCCTACGAGCAGTACTTC.

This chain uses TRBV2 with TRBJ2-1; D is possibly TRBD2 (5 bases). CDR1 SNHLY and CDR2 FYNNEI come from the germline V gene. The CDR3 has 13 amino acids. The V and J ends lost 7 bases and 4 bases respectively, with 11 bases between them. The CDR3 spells CASTKAAYNEQFF. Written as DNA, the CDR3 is TGTGCCAGCACTAAAGCGGCTTACAATGAGCAGTTCTTC.

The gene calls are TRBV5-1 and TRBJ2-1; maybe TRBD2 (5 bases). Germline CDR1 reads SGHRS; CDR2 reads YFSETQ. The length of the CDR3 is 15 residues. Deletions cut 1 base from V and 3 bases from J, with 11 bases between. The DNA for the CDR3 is TGCGCCAGCAGCTTGTCTAGCACCCTCTACAATGAGCAGTTCTTC. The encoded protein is CASSLSSTLYNEQFF.

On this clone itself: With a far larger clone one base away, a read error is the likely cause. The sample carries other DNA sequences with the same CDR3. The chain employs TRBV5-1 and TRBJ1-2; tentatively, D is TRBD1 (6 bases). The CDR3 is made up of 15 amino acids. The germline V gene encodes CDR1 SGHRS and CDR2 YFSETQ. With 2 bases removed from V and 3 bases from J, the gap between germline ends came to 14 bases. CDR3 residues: CASSFLQGRDYGYTF. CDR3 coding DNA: TGCGCCAGCAGCTTCTTACAGGGAAGGGACTATGGCTACACCTTC.

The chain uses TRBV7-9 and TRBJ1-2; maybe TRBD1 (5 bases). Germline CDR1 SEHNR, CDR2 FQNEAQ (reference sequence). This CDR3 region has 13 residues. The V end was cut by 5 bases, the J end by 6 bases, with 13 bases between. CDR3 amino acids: CASSTGRVDGYTF. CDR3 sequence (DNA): TGTGCCAGCAGCACCGGCAGGGTGGATGGCTACACCTTC.

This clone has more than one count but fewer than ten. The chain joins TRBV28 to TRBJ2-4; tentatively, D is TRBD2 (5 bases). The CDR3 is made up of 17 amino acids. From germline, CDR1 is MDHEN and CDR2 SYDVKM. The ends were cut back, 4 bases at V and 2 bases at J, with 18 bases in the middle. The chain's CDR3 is CASSSVSGPATKNIQYF. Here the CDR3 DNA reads TGTGCCAGCAGTTCGGTAAGCGGCCCGGCAACCAAAAACATTCAGTACTTC.

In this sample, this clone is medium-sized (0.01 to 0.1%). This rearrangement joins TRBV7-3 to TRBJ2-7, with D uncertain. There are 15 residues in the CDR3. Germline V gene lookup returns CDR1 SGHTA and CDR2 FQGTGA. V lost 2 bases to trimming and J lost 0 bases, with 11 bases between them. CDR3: CASSLDPTFSYEQYF. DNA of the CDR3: TGTGCCAGCAGCTTAGATCCCACGTTCTCCTACGAGCAGTACTTC.

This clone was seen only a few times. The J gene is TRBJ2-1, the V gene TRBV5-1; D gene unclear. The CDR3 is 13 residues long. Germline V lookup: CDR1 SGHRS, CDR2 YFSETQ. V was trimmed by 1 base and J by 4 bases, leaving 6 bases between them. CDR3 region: CASSLSGYNEQFF. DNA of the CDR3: TGCGCCAGCAGCTTGTCTGGGTACAATGAGCAGTTCTTC.

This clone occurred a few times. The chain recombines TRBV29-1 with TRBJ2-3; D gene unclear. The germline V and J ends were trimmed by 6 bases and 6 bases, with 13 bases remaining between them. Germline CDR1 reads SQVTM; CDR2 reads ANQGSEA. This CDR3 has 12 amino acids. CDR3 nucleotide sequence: TGCAGCGTCCGGACCTCCCGTGATACGCAGTATTTT. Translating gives CSVRTSRDTQYF.

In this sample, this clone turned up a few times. Here the CDR3 DNA reads TGCAGCGTTGAAAAGCTGACAGGAGCCCAAGAGACCCAGTACTTC. Residues: CSVEKLTGAQETQYF. This chain links TRBV29-1 with TRBJ2-5; D may be TRBD1 (6 bases). Germline CDR1 is SQVTM and CDR2 is ANQGSEA. Trimming pared 2 bases from V and 1 base from J, leaving 14 bases between. The CDR3 extends over 15 amino acids.

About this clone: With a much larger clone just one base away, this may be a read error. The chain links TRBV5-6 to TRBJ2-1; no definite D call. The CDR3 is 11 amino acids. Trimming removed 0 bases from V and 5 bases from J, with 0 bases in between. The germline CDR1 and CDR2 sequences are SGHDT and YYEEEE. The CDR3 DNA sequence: TGTGCCAGCAGCTTGGACAATGAGCAGTTCTTC. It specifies CASSLDNEQFF. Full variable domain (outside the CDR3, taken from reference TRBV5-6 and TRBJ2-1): DAGVTQSPTHLIKTRGQQVTLRCSPKSGHDTVSWYQQALGQGPQFIFQYYEEEERQRGNFPDRFSGHQFPNYSSELNVNALLLGDSALYLCASSLDNEQFFGPGTRLTVL.

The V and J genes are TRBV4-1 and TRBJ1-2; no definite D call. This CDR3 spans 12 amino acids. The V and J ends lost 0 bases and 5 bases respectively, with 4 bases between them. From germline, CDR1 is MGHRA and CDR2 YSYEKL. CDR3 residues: CASSQDAYGYTF. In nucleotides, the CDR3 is TGCGCCAGCAGCCAAGACGCGTATGGCTACACCTTC.

The CDR3 reads CASSVAQSSYNEQFF. CDR3 coding DNA: TGTGCCAGCAGCGTGGCCCAAAGCTCCTACAATGAGCAGTTCTTC. The chain has TRBV9 and TRBJ2-1; D is unclear. The CDR3 covers 15 residues. Trimming cost V 2 bases and J 0 bases, with 9 bases left between them. Germline CDR1 and CDR2: SGDLS and YYNGEE.

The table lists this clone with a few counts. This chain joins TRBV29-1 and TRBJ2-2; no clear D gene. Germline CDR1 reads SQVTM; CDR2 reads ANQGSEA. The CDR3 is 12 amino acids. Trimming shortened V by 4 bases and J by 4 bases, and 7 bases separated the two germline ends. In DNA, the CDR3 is TGCAGCGTTGGTACGGTCACCGGGGAGCTGTTTTTT. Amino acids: CSVGTVTGELFF.

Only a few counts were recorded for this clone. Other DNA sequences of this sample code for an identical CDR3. The CDR3 nucleotides are TGTGCCAGCAGTTTATCAGGGGGCAACACTGAAGCTTTCTTT. Translated: CASSLSGGNTEAFF. V gene TRBV27 combines with J gene TRBJ1-1; 7 positions agree with TRBD1. Germline CDR1 and CDR2: MNHEY and SMNVEV (reference sequence). Trimming took 0 bases from V and 2 from J; bases not matched to a gene: 0. CDR3 length: 14 residues.

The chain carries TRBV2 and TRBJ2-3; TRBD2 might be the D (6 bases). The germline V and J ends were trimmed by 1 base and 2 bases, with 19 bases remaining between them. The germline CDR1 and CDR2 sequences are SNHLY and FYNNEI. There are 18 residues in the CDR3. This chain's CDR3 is CASSEDVLIAASTDTQYF. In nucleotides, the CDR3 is TGTGCCAGCAGTGAAGATGTACTAATAGCGGCTTCCACAGATACGCAGTATTTT. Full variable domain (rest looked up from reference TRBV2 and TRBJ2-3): EPEVTQTPSHQVTQMGQEVILRCVPISNHLYFYWYRQILGQKVEFLVSFYNNEISEKSEIFDDQFSVERPDGSNFTLKIRSTKLEDSAMYFCASSEDVLIAASTDTQYFGPGTRLTVL.

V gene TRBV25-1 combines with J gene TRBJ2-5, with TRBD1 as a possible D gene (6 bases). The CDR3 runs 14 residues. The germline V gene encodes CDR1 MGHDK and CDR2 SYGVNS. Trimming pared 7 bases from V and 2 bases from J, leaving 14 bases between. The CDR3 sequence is CASTQGFGQETQYF. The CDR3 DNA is TGTGCCAGCACCCAGGGGTTCGGGCAAGAGACCCAGTACTTC.

CDR3 coding DNA: TGTGCCTGGAGTCCAAGCGTTGAGCAGTTCTTC. Translation: CAWSPSVEQFF. The chain is built from TRBV30 and TRBJ2-1; D not resolved. This CDR3 spans 11 amino acids. Germline V gene sequence: CDR1 GTSNPN, CDR2 SVGIG (reference sequence). The germline V and J ends were trimmed by 2 bases and 9 bases, with 8 bases remaining between them.

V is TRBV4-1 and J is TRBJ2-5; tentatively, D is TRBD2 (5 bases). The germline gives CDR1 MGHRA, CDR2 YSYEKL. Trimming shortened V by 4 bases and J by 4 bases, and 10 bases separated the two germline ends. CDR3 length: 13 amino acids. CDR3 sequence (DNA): TGCGCCAGCAGCCCCCCGGCGGGAGAGACCCAGTACTTC. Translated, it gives CASSPPAGETQYF.

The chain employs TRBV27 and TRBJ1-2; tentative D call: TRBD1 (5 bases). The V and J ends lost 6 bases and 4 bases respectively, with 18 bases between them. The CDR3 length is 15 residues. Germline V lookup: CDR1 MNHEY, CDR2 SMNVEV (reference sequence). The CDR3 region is CASSHGQGKPYGYTF. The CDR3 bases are TGTGCCAGCAGCCACGGACAAGGGAAACCCTATGGCTACACCTTC.

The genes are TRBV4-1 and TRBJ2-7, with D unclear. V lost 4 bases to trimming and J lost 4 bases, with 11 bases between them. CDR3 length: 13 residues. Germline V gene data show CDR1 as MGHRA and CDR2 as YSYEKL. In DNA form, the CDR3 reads TGCGCCAGCAGCCCCGGGTCCCAATACGAGCAGTACTTC. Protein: CASSPGSQYEQYF.

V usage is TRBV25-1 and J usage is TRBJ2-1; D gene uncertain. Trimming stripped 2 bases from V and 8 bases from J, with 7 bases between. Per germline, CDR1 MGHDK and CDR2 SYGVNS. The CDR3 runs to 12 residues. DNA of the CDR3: TGTGCCAGCAGTGAAACGGGCTATGAGCAGTTCTTC. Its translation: CASSETGYEQFF.

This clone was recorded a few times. CDR3 residues: CSVEEGQTYEQYF. CDR3 coding DNA: TGCAGCGTTGAAGAGGGGCAGACATACGAGCAGTACTTC. The chain carries TRBV29-1 and TRBJ2-7; a possible D gene is TRBD1 (5 bases). CDR3 length: 13 residues. Germline loops: CDR1 SQVTM, CDR2 ANQGSEA. Between the trimmed V and J ends, which lost 0 bases and 4 bases, there was a span of 10 bases.

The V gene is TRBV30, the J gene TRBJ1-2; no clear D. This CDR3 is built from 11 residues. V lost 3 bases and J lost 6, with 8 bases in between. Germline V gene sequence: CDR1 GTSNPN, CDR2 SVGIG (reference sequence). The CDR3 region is CAWRGGNGYTF. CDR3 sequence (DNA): TGTGCCTGGAGGGGAGGGAATGGCTACACCTTC.

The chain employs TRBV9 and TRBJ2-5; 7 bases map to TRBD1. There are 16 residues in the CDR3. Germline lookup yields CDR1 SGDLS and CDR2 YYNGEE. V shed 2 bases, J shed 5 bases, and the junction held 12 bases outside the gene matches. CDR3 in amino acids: CASSVALTGLGETQYF. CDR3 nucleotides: TGTGCCAGCAGCGTGGCTTTGACAGGGCTCGGGGAGACCCAGTACTTC.

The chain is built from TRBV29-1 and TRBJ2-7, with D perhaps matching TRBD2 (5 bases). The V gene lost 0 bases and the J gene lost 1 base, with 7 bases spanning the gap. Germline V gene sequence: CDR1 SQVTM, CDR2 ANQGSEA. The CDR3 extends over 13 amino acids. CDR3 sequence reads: CSVEEGLSYEQYF. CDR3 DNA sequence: TGCAGCGTTGAAGAAGGACTGTCCTACGAGCAGTACTTC.